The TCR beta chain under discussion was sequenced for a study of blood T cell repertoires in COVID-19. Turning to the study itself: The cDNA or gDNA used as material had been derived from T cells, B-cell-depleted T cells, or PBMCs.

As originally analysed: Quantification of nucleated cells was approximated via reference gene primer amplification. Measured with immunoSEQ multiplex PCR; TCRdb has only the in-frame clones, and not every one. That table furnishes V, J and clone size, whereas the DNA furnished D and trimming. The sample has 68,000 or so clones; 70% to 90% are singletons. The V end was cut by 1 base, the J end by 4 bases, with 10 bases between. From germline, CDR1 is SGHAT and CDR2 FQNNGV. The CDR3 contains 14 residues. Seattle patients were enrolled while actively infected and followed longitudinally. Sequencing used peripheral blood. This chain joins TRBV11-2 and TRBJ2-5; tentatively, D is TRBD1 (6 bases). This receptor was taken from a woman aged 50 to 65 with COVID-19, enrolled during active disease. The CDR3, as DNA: TGTGCCAGCAGCTTAGTGGGGGCCCGAGAGACCCAGTACTTC. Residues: CASSLVGARETQYF.